The 5 T cell receptor beta chains listed next were all sequenced from one sample in a study of T cells in narcolepsy listed by TCRdb under 2018. The library was prepared using the immunoSEQ multiplex PCR assay. Held by TCRdb, this immuneACCESS table contains in-frame sequences only and omits some clones. Under half of the omission traces to an unresolved V gene where checked; the cause of the rest is unknown. The sample table shows fewer than 35,000 clones, and around 83% are seen once. Around 2.7% of the sample belongs to the ten largest clones. The specimen sequenced was CD45RA- memory CD4+ T cells from PBMCs. The sample's cell subset or site, from its label and the paper: memory T cells sorted ex vivo from peripheral blood. The receptors were gathered from a human donor with narcolepsy.

The genes are TRBV7-9 and TRBJ1-5; 10 bases are a match to TRBD1. The CDR3 is 14 residues long. Looked up from germline, CDR1 is SEHNR and CDR2 is FQNEAQ (reference sequence). Trimming removed 5 bases from V and 8 bases from J; junction bases left unmatched: 6. In DNA, the CDR3 is TGTGCCAGCAGCGTGACAGGGGGCAGGGAGCCCCAGCATTTT. Amino acid sequence: CASSVTGGREPQHF.

The chain is built from TRBV2 and TRBJ2-7, with D unresolved. This CDR3 contains 12 residues. V was pared by 8 bases and J by 5 bases, with 13 bases between. Germline CDR1 reads SNHLY; CDR2 reads FYNNEI. The CDR3 region has the DNA TGTGCCAGCCACAGTGGCGCCCACGAGCAGTACTTC. Translating gives CASHSGAHEQYF.

For the CDR3, the DNA is TGTGCCTGGAGTCGTCCAGGGCTTGGCGGCTACACCTTC. Its translation is CAWSRPGLGGYTF. The J gene is TRBJ1-2, the V gene TRBV30, with a possible D match to TRBD1 (5 bases). Trimming removed 2 bases at V and 8 bases at J, with 15 bases between. Germline V gene sequence: CDR1 GTSNPN, CDR2 SVGIG (reference sequence). CDR3 length: 13 amino acids.

The chain has TRBV2 and TRBJ2-3; TRBD2 matches at 7 bases. V lost 7 bases, J lost 3 bases, and 7 bases stayed unmatched. The CDR3 spans 14 residues. Germline V CDR1 and CDR2: SNHLY, FYNNEI. The CDR3 spells CASNPGLKTDTQYF. The DNA for the CDR3 is TGTGCCAGCAATCCGGGACTAAAGACAGATACGCAGTATTTT.

The chain uses TRBV25-1 and TRBJ1-2; tentatively, D is TRBD1 (5 bases). Germline V lookup: CDR1 MGHDK, CDR2 SYGVNS. This CDR3 region has 16 residues. Trimming left V 4 bases short and J 0 bases short, with 15 bases between. CDR3 in amino acids: CASSGTGTRPNYGYTF. CDR3 nucleotide sequence: TGTGCCAGCAGTGGTACCGGGACGCGGCCTAACTATGGCTACACCTTC.